The rows below give T cell receptor beta chains drawn from one sample of a study of CD8 T cells in ankylosing spondylitis. One entry per CDR3 protein results from TCRdb running MiXCR on the 5' RACE reads. Of around 770,000 distinct CDR3 sequences in the sample, roughly 19% are singletons; the top ten hold around a fifth. The sequencing input was blood, either unsorted or a sorted T cell fraction (not recorded which). The receptor source for this set is a male donor with ankylosing spondylitis. The CDR3 runs from the conserved cysteine through the conserved F or W. The D gene is left open where the match is weak. Clone size is given for some rows only: seen once, a few or many times, or a class if the clone is expanded.

14,-,-,TRBJ1-4,TRBV15,CATSRVRANEKLFF,TGTGCCACCAGCAGAGTCAGGGCTAATGAAAAACTGTTTTTT
13,-,-,TRBJ2-7,TRBV3-1,CASQKGARAEQYF,TGTGCCAGCCAAAAAGGGGCTCGGGCCGAGCAGTACTTC
12,-,many,TRBJ2-2,TRBV12-3/TRBV12-4,CASRGDTGELFF,TGTGCCAGCAGAGGGGACACCGGGGAGCTGTTTTTT
14,-,-,TRBJ1-2,TRBV19,CASSTNKEYYGYTF,TGTGCCAGTAGTACTAACAAAGAATACTATGGCTACACCTTC
15,-,few,TRBJ2-1,TRBV12-3/TRBV12-4,CASSFTDSKHNEQFF,TGTGCCAGCAGTTTTACGGACAGTAAGCACAATGAGCAGTTCTTC
20,-,few,TRBJ2-6,TRBV9,CASSVKLLGDIQPGANVLTF,TGTGCCAGCAGCGTAAAATTGCTGGGGGACATCCAACCTGGGGCCAACGTCCTGACTTTC
17,-,few,TRBJ2-2,TRBV7-9,CASSRGRSSANTGELFF,TGTGCCAGCAGCCGAGGGCGTAGCTCCGCGAACACCGGGGAGCTGTTTTTT
18,TRBD1,-,TRBJ2-6,TRBV19,CASRAKQGANSGANVLTF,TGTGCCAGTAGAGCGAAACAGGGGGCGAACTCTGGGGCCAACGTCCTGACTTTC
15,-,-,TRBJ1-1,TRBV5-6,CASGPGRFIDTEAFF,TGTGCCAGCGGCCCTGGGCGGTTCATAGACACTGAAGCTTTCTTT
18,TRBD2,-,TRBJ2-1,TRBV5-6,CASSLATSGSRFYNEQFF,TGTGCCAGCAGCTTGGCAACTAGCGGGAGTAGGTTCTACAATGAGCAGTTCTTC
13,-,few,TRBJ2-5,TRBV2,CASGGYRAETQYF,TGTGCCAGCGGGGGCTACAGGGCCGAGACCCAGTACTTC
13,-,few,TRBJ2-1,TRBV10-3,CAISEGQYNEQFF,TGTGCCATCAGTGAAGGGCAGTACAATGAGCAGTTCTTC
18,TRBD2,few,TRBJ2-4,TRBV5-6,CASSLAAGTRGPKNIQYF,TGTGCCAGCAGCTTGGCCGCGGGGACTAGAGGGCCCAAAAACATTCAGTACTTC
13,-,few,TRBJ1-6,TRBV5-8,CASSFREGSPLHF,TGTGCCAGCAGCTTTCGGGAAGGTTCACCCCTCCACTTT
14,TRBD2,-,TRBJ2-2,TRBV28,CASSWTSGSWELFF,TGTGCCAGCAGCTGGACTAGCGGGAGTTGGGAGCTGTTTTTT
15,-,-,TRBJ2-5,TRBV4-2,CASSQDGTSEETQYF,TGTGCCAGCAGCCAAGACGGGACCTCGGAAGAGACCCAGTACTTC
13,-,few,TRBJ2-3,TRBV27,CASSLGAPDTQYF,TGTGCCAGCAGCCTAGGGGCGCCAGATACGCAGTATTTT
13,TRBD2,-,TRBJ2-7,TRBV6-2/TRBV6-3,CASRTSGSNEQYF,TGTGCCAGCAGGACTAGCGGGAGCAACGAGCAGTACTTC
15,-,-,TRBJ1-3,TRBV6-2/TRBV6-3,CASSDRINSGNTIYF,TGTGCCAGCAGTGACCGGATAAACTCTGGAAACACCATATATTTT
16,-,few,TRBJ2-7,TRBV20-1,CSASPLLTSTANEQYF,TGCAGTGCTAGCCCGCTTCTCACTAGCACCGCCAACGAGCAGTACTTC
14,TRBD2,-,TRBJ2-3,TRBV30,CAWNLAEITDTQYF,TGTGCCTGGAACCTAGCGGAGATCACAGATACGCAGTATTTT